The rows below give T cell receptor beta chains drawn from one sample of a study of cytomegalovirus exposure and HLA in healthy donors. Here immunoSEQ multiplex PCR was the method, and the copy in TCRdb shows in-frame clones only, minus some. The table includes about 270,000 clones, approximately 70% detected once. The specimen sequenced was PBMCs. The receptor source for this set is a female donor in good health and CMV-seronegative. Both conserved end residues are part of each CDR3. Fields, in order: J gene, V gene, D gene, clone size, CDR3 protein, CDR3 DNA. A D gene is named only where the DNA matches it firmly. The size entry is marked missing in some rows and otherwise reads once, few, many or a size class.

TRBJ1-6,TRBV27,.,.,CASSSGQVYNSPLHF,TGTGCCAGCAGTTCGGGACAAGTCTATAATTCACCCCTCCACTTT
TRBJ2-7,TRBV9,.,few,CASSNVAYEQYF,TGTGCCAGCAGTAACGTAGCCTACGAGCAGTACTTC
TRBJ1-1,TRBV7-9,.,few,CSSSLGMNTEAFF,TGTTCCAGCAGCTTAGGTATGAACACTGAAGCTTTCTTT
TRBJ2-7,TRBV15,.,once,CATSRGGGSSYEQYF,TGTGCCACCAGCAGAGGTGGTGGTAGCTCCTACGAGCAGTACTTC
TRBJ1-2,TRBV6-6,TRBD1,.,CASRAGTGGFGYTF,TGTGCCAGCAGAGCCGGGACAGGGGGCTTTGGCTACACCTTC
TRBJ2-5,TRBV5-1,TRBD2,.,CASSRGLADQETQYF,TGCGCCAGCAGTCGCGGACTAGCGGACCAAGAGACCCAGTACTTC
TRBJ2-1,TRBV30,TRBD2,.,CAWSGLAGHNSYNEQFF,TGTGCCTGGAGCGGACTAGCGGGCCACAACTCCTACAATGAGCAGTTCTTC
TRBJ2-1,TRBV10-1,.,.,CASRTLKQFF,TGCGCCAGCCGGACACTGAAGCAGTTCTTC
TRBJ1-2,TRBV7-9,TRBD1,.,CASSSLEQGVGYTF,TGTGCCAGCAGCTCACTTGAACAGGGGGTCGGCTACACCTTC
TRBJ2-7,TRBV29-1,.,once,CSVAQGSYEQYF,TGCAGCGTTGCCCAGGGCTCCTACGAGCAGTACTTC
TRBJ2-5,TRBV27,TRBD2,few,CASSGTSGQETQYF,TGTGCCAGCAGTGGGACTAGCGGACAAGAGACCCAGTACTTC
TRBJ1-2,TRBV5-1,.,.,CASSVAWGRSYGYTF,TGCGCCAGCAGCGTAGCCTGGGGCAGGTCCTATGGCTACACCTTC
TRBJ2-7,TRBV6-1,TRBD1,once,CASSEGGQGIYYEQYF,TGTGCCAGCAGTGAAGGCGGACAGGGAATTTACTACGAGCAGTACTTC
TRBJ2-7,TRBV29-1,TRBD2,.,CSALLAGSYEQYF,TGCAGCGCATTACTAGCGGGTTCCTACGAGCAGTACTTC
TRBJ2-7,TRBV6-5,TRBD1,once,CASSYRDRAAYEQYF,TGTGCCAGCAGTTATAGAGACAGGGCAGCCTACGAGCAGTACTTC
TRBJ2-7,TRBV29-1,TRBD2,.,CSVRSSGRFYEQYF,TGCAGCGTTAGAAGTAGCGGGAGATTCTACGAGCAGTACTTC